The clone carrying this T cell receptor (beta chain) was counted once. Per the authors' pipeline: Reference gene primers were amplified, and this amplification served to estimate nucleated cell counts. The data were produced by immunoSEQ multiplex PCR, yet TCRdb's version contains in-frame clones alone and is incomplete. The V and J calls and the clone size are those of that table, but D and trimming were determined from the DNA. In the table there are tens of thousands of clones, approximately 78% of which are singletons. The sample originates from a study of blood T cell repertoires in COVID-19. Study background: Both acute and convalescent COVID-19 samples were obtained from the United States, Italy and Spain. Sources were T cells, B-cell-depleted T cells, or PBMCs; the material itself was cDNA or gDNA.

Trimming took 4 bases from V and 4 from J, leaving 11 bases between them. The length of the CDR3 is 15 residues. CDR1 is SGHVS and CDR2 is FQNEAQ in the germline V gene. Sequencing input: peripheral blood. The chain uses TRBV7-8 and TRBJ1-6; TRBD1 is a possible D gene (6 bases). The sequence was collected from a human donor in a cohort sampled during active COVID-19. Here the CDR3 reads CASSSQGSYNSPLHF. CDR3 in DNA: TGTGCCAGCAGCTCACAGGGATCGTATAATTCACCCCTCCACTTT.